One sample yielded the 24 T cell receptor beta chains listed below, sequenced in a study of T cells in Graves' hyperthyroidism and ophthalmopathy. From RNA transcripts, TCR beta CDR3 regions were amplified. Researchers ran a first-round RT-PCR on the TCR CDR3 using the HTBI primer set. Each CDR3 protein gets one entry after TCRdb re-called the multiplex PCR reads with MiXCR. The table lists 550,000 to 800,000 distinct CDR3 sequences, roughly a sixth of them singletons. Sequenced input: blood. The receptors come from a man aged 45-65 years with Graves' hyperthyroidism.

The chain is built from TRBV24-1 and TRBJ2-1; 13 nucleotides match TRBD2. Trimming removed 10 bases from V and 5 bases from J; junction bases left unmatched: 7. Germline CDR1 and CDR2: KGHDR and SFDVKD. The CDR3 is 15 amino acids. CDR3: CATGTSGKGHNEQFF. CDR3 nucleotide sequence: TGTGCCACTGGGACTAGCGGGAAAGGTCACAATGAGCAGTTCTTC.

This CDR3 reads CASRWSSRRDEQFF. CDR3 DNA: TGTGCCAGCAGGTGGTCTAGCAGGAGAGATGAGCAGTTCTTC. The chain links TRBV6-2 or TRBV6-3 to TRBJ2-1, with TRBD2 as a possible D gene (5 bases). Germline V gives CDR1 MNHEY, CDR2 SVGEGT. V was clipped by 6 bases and J by 8 bases, with 17 bases between them. The CDR3 runs to 14 residues.

Only a few counts were recorded for this clonotype. The chain uses TRBV4-3 and TRBJ1-4; possibly TRBD1 for D (6 bases). Germline V gives CDR1 LGHNA, CDR2 YSLEER. The V and J ends lost 5 bases and 4 bases respectively, with 11 bases between them. The length of the CDR3 is 14 residues. CDR3 loop: CASSEGGGNEKLFF. The CDR3 DNA is TGCGCCAGCAGCGAGGGGGGGGGTAATGAAAAACTGTTTTTT.

Note on this clonotype: A much larger clone lies one base from this, so it may be a read error. V gene TRBV29-1 combines with J gene TRBJ2-5, with unresolved D. The CDR3 runs 14 residues. Germline V lookup: CDR1 SQVTM, CDR2 ANQGSEA. The CDR3 nucleotides are TGCAGCGTTGATCCATTAGGTCCTGGAGAGGCCCAGTACTTC. This encodes CSVDPLGPGEAQYF.

This clonotype has ten or more counts. The rearrangement joins TRBV19 to TRBJ1-1; unclear D gene. The length of the CDR3 is 16 residues. Germline CDR1 LNHDA, CDR2 SQIVND (reference sequence). The V end lost 4 bases, the J end lost 0 bases, and 15 bases lay between the germline ends. The CDR3 region has the DNA TGTGCCAGTAGTACAACGCCCGCAGGATTGAACACTGAAGCTTTCTTT. Translating gives CASSTTPAGLNTEAFF. The variable domain in full, with the rest retrieved from reference TRBV19 and TRBJ1-1, is DGGITQSPKYLFRKEGQNVTLSCEQNLNHDAMYWYRQDPGQGLRLIYYSQIVNDFQKGDIAEGYSVSREKKESFPLTVTSAQKNPTAFYLCASSTTPAGLNTEAFFGQGTRLTVV.

This clonotype was counted many times. The chain couples TRBV20-1 to TRBJ2-7; 10 bases align to TRBD1. The CDR3 sequence is 13 residues long. CDR1 is DFQATT, CDR2 SNEGSKA, per germline (reference sequence). CDR3 region: CRGWDRGTGEQYF. CDR3 nucleotides: TGCAGGGGGTGGGACAGGGGAACGGGCGAGCAGTACTTC.

This chain links TRBV20-1 with TRBJ1-1; D may be TRBD1 (5 bases). The CDR3 sequence is 14 residues long. V shed 4 bases and J shed 5 bases, with 17 bases lying between them. The germline V gene has CDR1 DFQATT and CDR2 SNEGSKA (reference sequence). The CDR3, as DNA: TGCAGTGCTACCGAATCAGGGAGAATAACTGAAGCTTTCTTT. This codes for CSATESGRITEAFF.

This clonotype was seen at least ten times. The chain combines TRBV28 with TRBJ2-3; D is possibly TRBD1 (6 bases). This CDR3 region has 16 residues. Germline V CDR1 and CDR2: MDHEN, SYDVKM. Trimming pared 7 bases from V and 5 bases from J, leaving 22 bases between. The CDR3 coding sequence is TGTGCCAGCATTCACCGCTCCACAGGGATTCGAGATACGCAGTATTTT. It is translated as CASIHRSTGIRDTQYF.

This clonotype was observed a single time. The V gene is TRBV19, the J gene TRBJ2-1; D unresolved. CDR1 LNHDA and CDR2 SQIVND come from the germline V gene (reference sequence). V lost 1 base to trimming and J lost 6 bases, with 7 bases between them. There are 13 residues in the CDR3. CDR3 in DNA: TGTGCCAGTAGTATAGCTCTAGTCAATGAGCAGTTCTTC. It yields the protein CASSIALVNEQFF.

This chain joins TRBV18 and TRBJ1-1, with a possible D match to TRBD1 (6 bases). The V gene lost 8 bases and the J gene lost 1 base, with 17 bases spanning the gap. The CDR3 is 15 amino acids. The germline CDR1 and CDR2 sequences are KGHSH and LQKENI. CDR3 in amino acids: CASPGEGGRNTEAFF. CDR3 bases: TGTGCCAGCCCCGGGGAAGGGGGGCGGAACACTGAAGCTTTCTTT. Supplemented by reference TRBV18 and TRBJ1-1, the full variable domain reads NAGVMQNPRHLVRRRGQEARLRCSPMKGHSHVYWYRQLPEEGLKFMVYLQKENIIDESGMPKERFSAEFPKEGPSILRIQQVVRGDSAAYFCASPGEGGRNTEAFFGQGTRLTVV.

This clonotype was seen at least ten times. V is TRBV28 and J is TRBJ1-5; TRBD1 agrees at 9 bases. This CDR3 has 15 residues. J was trimmed by 2 bases and V by 6 bases; bases with no gene match: 5. Per the germline V gene, CDR1 is MDHEN and CDR2 is SYDVKM. CDR3 nucleotide sequence: TGTGCCAGCAGACAGGGGGCGGGGGGCAATCAGCCCCAGCATTTT. It translates to CASRQGAGGNQPQHF.

V usage is TRBV12-3 or TRBV12-4 and J usage is TRBJ1-1; D remains ambiguous. With 3 bases removed from V and 3 bases from J, the gap between germline ends came to 8 bases. The CDR3 consists of 13 residues. The CDR3 coding sequence is TGTGCCAGCAGTTTCTTCTTCGACACTGAAGCTTTCTTT. It is translated as CASSFFFDTEAFF.

This clonotype was seen many times. The V call is TRBV3-1, the J call TRBJ2-7, with D perhaps being TRBD1 or TRBD2 (5 bases each). This CDR3 has 14 amino acids. Germline assignment: CDR1 LGHDT and CDR2 YNNKEL (reference sequence). Trimming took off 5 bases at V and 1 base at J, with 12 bases between the two ends. CDR3 loop: CASSSRDGSYEQYF. The CDR3 region has the DNA TGTGCCAGCAGCTCCCGGGACGGATCCTACGAGCAGTACTTC.

In this sample, this clonotype turned up a few times. CDR3 loop: CASGETGIRDTQYF. As DNA, the CDR3 is TGTGCCAGCGGGGAAACCGGGATCAGGGATACGCAGTATTTT. The rearrangement uses TRBV6-2 or TRBV6-3 and TRBJ2-3; D may be TRBD2 (5 bases). Germline V gene lookup returns CDR1 MNHEY and CDR2 SVGEGT. This CDR3 has 14 residues. V was cut by 8 bases and J by 6 bases, with 18 bases left in between.

This clonotype was found a few times. The chain carries TRBV6-1 and TRBJ1-5; 7 bases line up with TRBD1. J was trimmed by 4 bases and V by 6 bases; bases with no gene match: 6. This CDR3 has 14 amino acids. CDR1 is MNHNS, CDR2 SASEGT, per germline. The CDR3 is CASRRGQDNQPQHF. CDR3 nucleotide sequence: TGTGCCAGCAGACGAGGACAGGATAATCAGCCCCAGCATTTT.

This clonotype has just a few counts. The V gene is TRBV5-1, the J gene TRBJ2-1; 7 bases fit TRBD2. CDR3 length equals 17 residues. CDR1 and CDR2 (germline): SGHRS, YFSETQ. Losses at the gene ends were 7 bases for V and 3 bases for J; bases not matched to a gene: 16. The CDR3: CASRADLAAENYNEQFF. CDR3 nucleotides: TGCGCCAGCCGCGCAGATCTAGCGGCAGAAAACTACAATGAGCAGTTCTTC.

This clonotype was found a few times. The genes are TRBV6-1 and TRBJ1-2; the match to TRBD1 covers 10 bases. This CDR3 is 20 amino acids long. In germline, CDR1 is MNHNS, CDR2 SASEGT. V gave up 7 bases and J gave up 5 bases; unmatched junction bases: 25. CDR3: CASIATGGARPLSYDYGYTF. CDR3 coding DNA: TGTGCCAGCATCGCGACAGGGGGCGCAAGACCCCTGTCGTACGATTATGGCTACACCTTC.

This clonotype was counted a few times. V gene TRBV28 combines with J gene TRBJ2-3; 10 bases are a match to TRBD1. CDR1 is MDHEN and CDR2 is SYDVKM in the germline V gene. The CDR3 spans 13 residues. V gave up 8 bases and J gave up 3 bases; unmatched junction bases: 2. The DNA of the CDR3 is TGTGCCAGCGGGGGACAGGGGACAGATACGCAGTATTTT. This gives the protein CASGGQGTDTQYF.

This sequence joins TRBV5-6 and TRBJ2-3, with a tentative D call TRBD1 (6 bases). CDR3 length: 14 residues. Germline CDR1 SGHDT, CDR2 YYEEEE. V was shortened by 5 bases and J by 3 bases, with 13 bases between the two germline ends. DNA for the CDR3: TGTGCCAGCAGTGGGGACACTCGGACAGATACGCAGTATTTT. Translated, it gives CASSGDTRTDTQYF.

The sample holds a few counts of this clonotype. The chain links TRBV19 to TRBJ1-1; unclear D gene. With 5 bases removed from V and 1 base from J, the gap between germline ends came to 11 bases. The germline V gene encodes CDR1 LNHDA and CDR2 SQIVND (reference sequence). This CDR3 contains 14 residues. The CDR3 is CASSPERSNTEAFF. CDR3 coding DNA: TGTGCCAGTAGTCCCGAGAGGTCGAACACTGAAGCTTTCTTT.

This chain uses TRBV19 with TRBJ2-7, with TRBD2 matching over 7 bases. The CDR3 covers 15 residues. Trimming took 5 bases from V and 2 from J; bases not matched to a gene: 9. CDR1 LNHDA and CDR2 SQIVND come from the germline V gene (reference sequence). CDR3 bases: TGTGCCAGTAGTGCATCCCGGGGGGAACCCTACGAGCAGTACTTC. This codes for CASSASRGEPYEQYF.

At least ten counts were recorded for this clonotype. The gene calls are TRBV14 and TRBJ1-1; 12 positions agree with TRBD1. The length of the CDR3 is 15 residues. CDR1 SGHDN and CDR2 FVKESK come from the germline V gene. Trimming took 0 bases from V and 8 from J; bases not matched to a gene: 4. The DNA of the CDR3 is TGTGCCAGCAGCCAAGAGGAGGGACAGGGGGCGGAAGCTTTCTTT. It yields the protein CASSQEEGQGAEAFF.

This clonotype has more than one count but fewer than ten. The chain employs TRBV28 and TRBJ2-7, with 9 positions matching TRBD2. V lost 4 bases and J lost 6; bases outside the gene matches: 7. This CDR3 is built from 14 residues. CDR1 is MDHEN, CDR2 SYDVKM, per germline. CDR3 region: CASSSAGGLREQYF. The CDR3, as DNA: TGTGCCAGCAGTTCCGCGGGGGGGCTACGCGAGCAGTACTTC.

This clonotype was recorded many times. V gene TRBV7-8 combines with J gene TRBJ2-1; TRBD2 matches at 11 bases. Losses at the gene ends were 4 bases for V and 5 bases for J; bases not matched to a gene: 4. Per germline, CDR1 SGHVS and CDR2 FQNEAQ. This CDR3 has 15 amino acids. The CDR3 DNA is TGTGCCAGCAGCTCTAGCGGGAGGACCCACAATGAGCAGTTCTTC. Encoded protein: CASSSSGRTHNEQFF.